This entry is about one T cell receptor (beta chain). Trimming took 6 bases from V and 7 from J; bases not matched to a gene: 5. Germline lookup yields CDR1 MDHEN and CDR2 SYDVKM. The CDR3 is made up of 14 amino acids. The data originate from a study of PD-1 blockade in mismatch repair-deficient tumors. PCR or immunohistochemistry showed mismatch repair deficiency in every enrolled patient. TCRdb's copy holds only in-frame clones and misses some; the assay was immunoSEQ multiplex PCR. The table shows under 75,000 clones, with approximately 88% occurring only once. The material sequenced was peripheral blood, taken 52 weeks after starting pembrolizumab. V usage is TRBV28 and J usage is TRBJ2-1; the match to TRBD2 covers 11 bases. The receptor's source is an adult with mismatch repair-deficient cancer. The CDR3 sequence is CASRLAGEGNEQFF. CDR3 nucleotides: TGTGCCAGCAGACTAGCGGGAGAGGGGAATGAGCAGTTCTTC. Using reference TRBV28 and TRBJ2-1 for the parts outside the CDR3, the full variable domain is DVKVTQSSRYLVKRTGEKVFLECVQDMDHENMFWYRQDPGLGLRLIYFSYDVKMKEKGDIPEGYSVSREKKERFSLILESASTNQTSMYLCASRLAGEGNEQFFGPGTRLTVL.